This TCR beta chain was identified in a study of CD4 T cells in relation to SARS-CoV-2 and coronaviruses. Study findings and constraints: No crossreactivity against non-spike viral proteins was tested here. In 55% to 75% of donors, memory CD4+ clonotypes crossrecognized SARS-CoV-2 and at least one common cold coronavirus spike.

TCRdb's copy holds only in-frame clones and misses some; the assay was immunoSEQ multiplex PCR. Among some 45,000 clones, almost 85% were seen once, and the ten largest hold around 1.4%. Worth noting for this clone: Its antigen is still unknown.

This CDR3 has 16 amino acids. Germline CDR1 is SEHNR and CDR2 is FQNEAQ (reference sequence). Unmatched junction bases numbered 1, after V lost 5 bases and J lost 0 bases. This clonotype was sampled from an adult with COVID-19. What was sequenced was naive CD4+ T cells from PBMCs, cultured in vitro. Subset defined: naive CD4+ T cells isolated by negative enrichment. This chain uses TRBV7-9 with TRBJ2-6; 10 bases fit TRBD1. This CDR3 reads CASSRQGASGANVLTF. The DNA of the CDR3 is TGTGCCAGCAGCCGACAGGGGGCCTCTGGGGCCAACGTCCTGACTTTC. The variable domain in full, completed from reference TRBV7-9 and TRBJ2-6, reads DTGVSQNPRHKITKRGQNVTFRCDPISEHNRLYWYRQTLGQGPEFLTYFQNEAQLEKSRLLSDRFSAERPKGSFSTLEIQRTEQGDSAMYLCASSRQGASGANVLTFGAGSRLTVL.